Each of the 6 T cell receptor beta chains below was sequenced from the same sample in a study of T cell repertoires in cytomegalovirus infection. Their antigens remain unidentified. One entry per CDR3 protein results from TCRdb running MiXCR on the reads. The sample records under 150,000 distinct CDR3 sequences, roughly a quarter being singletons. Sequenced: PBMCs, sequenced either directly or after in vitro stimulation (not recorded which). These receptors were obtained from a human donor in good health (CMV status not recorded). Some clones in this sample may be carry-over from other donors' samples.

This clonotype was seen repeatedly, ten times or more. The chain carries TRBV29-1 and TRBJ1-2, with TRBD1 identical over 7 bases. Germline-derived CDR1 and CDR2 are SQVTM and ANQGSEA. The CDR3 sequence is 13 residues long. The V segment lost 7 bases and the J segment 5 bases; nucleotides outside the gene matches: 10. CDR3 in DNA: TGCAGCGCTGCCGGGACAGTTTTTTATGGCTACACCTTC. Translating it yields CSAAGTVFYGYTF.

In its sample, this clonotype was seen many times. The chain combines TRBV7-9 with TRBJ2-5, with 10 bases matching TRBD2. In germline, CDR1 is SEHNR, CDR2 FQNEAQ (reference sequence). Trimming took 6 bases from V and 1 from J; bases not matched to a gene: 17. The CDR3 sequence is 19 residues long. CDR3 sequence (DNA): TGTGCCAGCAGACAAATACAGTTGGGGACTAGCGAAATCCAAGAGACCCAGTACTTC. Protein: CASRQIQLGTSEIQETQYF.

This clonotype came up many times. The chain has TRBV27 and TRBJ2-7; D may be TRBD2 (5 bases). The CDR3 consists of 15 residues. Germline assignment: CDR1 MNHEY and CDR2 SMNVEV (reference sequence). With 5 bases removed from V and 1 base from J, the gap between germline ends came to 15 bases. Here the CDR3 DNA reads TGTGCCAGCAGTCCCTCCGGGGTCGGGTCCTACGAGCAGTACTTC. Translation gives CASSPSGVGSYEQYF.

In this sample, this clonotype turned up many times. The gene calls are TRBV7-2 and TRBJ1-2; no clear D gene. V lost 1 base, J lost 4 bases, and 7 bases lay in between. The CDR3 length is 13 residues. Looked up from germline, CDR1 is SGHTA and CDR2 is FQGNSA. The CDR3: CASSLDGFYGYTF. The CDR3 DNA follows: TGTGCCAGCAGCTTAGACGGCTTCTATGGCTACACCTTC.

Many counts were recorded for this clonotype. The chain joins TRBV7-6 to TRBJ2-1; D might be TRBD1 (5 bases). The germline gives CDR1 SGHVS, CDR2 FNYEAQ. V lost 5 bases and J 3 bases, leaving 20 bases between the germline ends. The CDR3 is 17 amino acids. CDR3 coding DNA: TGTGCCAGCAGCCCGAGCCCCTTGGGCAGGGTCTACAATGAGCAGTTCTTC. Its protein is CASSPSPLGRVYNEQFF. The full variable domain, completed using reference TRBV7-6 and TRBJ2-1, is GAGVSQSPRYKVTKRGQDVALRCDPISGHVSLYWYRQALGQGPEFLTYFNYEAQQDKSGLPNDRFSAERPEGSISTLTIQRTEQRDSAMYRCASSPSPLGRVYNEQFFGPGTRLTVL.

This clonotype was counted only a few times. Here the CDR3 reads CASQRTSGRAETQYF. The DNA of the CDR3 is TGTGCCAGTCAAAGGACTAGCGGGAGGGCCGAGACCCAGTACTTC. The chain couples TRBV19 to TRBJ2-5; 15 bases are a match to TRBD2. Germline CDR1 reads LNHDA; CDR2 reads SQIVND (reference sequence). The CDR3 has 15 residues. Trimming took 8 bases from V and 5 from J; bases not matched to a gene: 6.